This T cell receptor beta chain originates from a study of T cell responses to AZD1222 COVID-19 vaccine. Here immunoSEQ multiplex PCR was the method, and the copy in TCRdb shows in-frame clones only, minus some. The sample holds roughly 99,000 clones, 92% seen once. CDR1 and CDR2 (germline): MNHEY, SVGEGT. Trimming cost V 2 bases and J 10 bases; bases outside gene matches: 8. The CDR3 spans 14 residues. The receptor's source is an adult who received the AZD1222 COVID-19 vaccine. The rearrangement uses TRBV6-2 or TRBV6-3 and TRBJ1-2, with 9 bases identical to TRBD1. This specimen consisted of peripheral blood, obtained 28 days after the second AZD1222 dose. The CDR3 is CASSYPGTGLTYTF. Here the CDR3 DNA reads TGTGCCAGCAGTTACCCCGGGACAGGGCTCACCTACACCTTC.